This T cell receptor (beta chain) originates from a study of T-cell memory formation after mild COVID-19. General study findings and limits: Clones contracting over day 15 to 85 were CD4/CD8 balanced, with later expanders leaning CD4+.

The ends were cut back, 10 bases at V and 0 bases at J, with 13 bases in the middle. The CDR3 runs to 14 residues. A word on this clonotype: What it binds is not known.

Employing constant-segment primers, 5'RACE generated TCR alpha and TCR beta cDNA libraries bearing sample barcodes and UMIs. TCRdb re-analysed the 5' RACE reads in MiXCR, keeping a single row per CDR3 protein. The table shows 150,000 or so distinct CDR3 sequences, with approximately 26% occurring only once. Sequenced sample: PBMCs or a T cell subset sorted from them (not recorded which). This TCR was sampled from an adult woman who had mild COVID-19 (a few samples of this study predate the infection). Cell type and time point are not known. This chain links TRBV12-3 or TRBV12-4 with TRBJ1-3, with D unclear. In nucleotides, the CDR3 is TGTGCCATCCCGGAGGCCTCCTCTGGAAACACCATATATTTT. This codes for CAIPEASSGNTIYF.